This record concerns one T cell receptor (beta chain) sequence. In its sample, this clonotype was seen a few times. No cognate antigen has been identified for it. It has no much larger one-base neighbor in the sample; base qualities were not kept. The junction shows trimming of 0 bases on V and 3 bases on J, plus 7 bases between the germline ends. The CDR3 holds 14 amino acids from the cysteine to the phenylalanine. Only the CDR3 DNA is retained, 42 bases long and in frame from the first base. CDR1 and CDR2 are read off the germline V gene as SGHRS and YFSETQ. To demonstrate the VDJtools post-analysis software, the study profiled TCR beta repertoires from the peripheral blood of about 13 young patients with multiple sclerosis. The multiple sclerosis patients were children and adolescents between roughly 6 and 16 years of age. Libraries were prepared through PCR. The run used an Illumina HiSeq 2500. Unique molecular identifiers were incorporated into TCR beta cDNA libraries to reduce PCR and sequencing biases. Some 500,000 cDNA molecules were obtained for every 1 to 10 million input T cells, so each molecule roughly corresponded to one T cell. The patient libraries were prepared and sequenced using the same protocol as the earlier healthy control dataset. Within a given batch, samples were prepared together, multiplexed and sequenced on the same HiSeq lane. For the original study's pipeline: Raw barcoded reads were processed with MIGEC, discarding single-read molecular identifier groups before consensus assembly and CDR3 extraction. VDJtools was used for post-analysis of the clonotype tables, and diversity was normalized by down-sampling every dataset to the size of the smallest sample. In repertoire overlap clustering, CDR3 amino acid sequences, but not nucleotide sequences, were matched to correct batch-related cross-sample contamination. TCRdb reanalyzed the raw reads on its own, using fastp at Q25 for trimming and MiXCR for clone calling, and kept in-frame beta chains. A single entry per CDR3 protein holds the most common genes and DNA from its merged rows. The V and J calls were not made by the authors but by TCRdb's processing. This sample lists some 690,000 distinct CDR3 sequences; approximately 59% were detected once. The ten largest account for 10% to 12% of the sample.

The sample originates from a study of post-analysis software for immune sequencing data (dated by TCRdb to 2013 to 2016). Regarding the complete study: Disease courses on record covered relapsing-remitting, secondary progressive and progressive-relapsing multiple sclerosis, though some patients had no subtype annotation. The patient repertoires were set against approximately 10 previously published healthy control repertoires from donors whose ages ranged from roughly 6 to 25 years. A subset of samples was prepared in parallel using single-end sample barcoding, then pooled and co-amplified after Illumina adapter ligation. Paper-wide results and their limitations: Roughly 5 TRBV segments, including TRBV5-6, TRBV5-1 and TRBV20-1, were significantly more frequent in patients than controls. The multiple sclerosis patient group was slightly younger than the control group. Strong co-clustering of samples prepared in the same batch was shown by direct clustering with F measure, prompting a batch-effect correction. Normalized Chao1 diversity was significantly lower in multiple sclerosis patients than controls, suggesting substantial peripheral T-cell clonal expansion.

The sequencing sample was made of blood. The chain joins TRBV5-1 to TRBJ2-1; no D gene call is confident. This TCR derives from a girl aged 2-9 years with multiple sclerosis. The CDR3 region: CASSLGLLYNEQFF. The DNA reads TGCGCCAGCAGCTTGGGGCTACTCTACAATGAGCAGTTCTTC.